This TCR beta chain was captured by sequencing in a study of OX40 agonist ivuxolimab in advanced cancers. Looking at the study overall: Ivuxolimab, which is an agonistic anti-OX40 (CD134) antibody, was administered to the patients.

Study outcomes and limitations: Researchers did not determine the expanded peripheral T cells' antigen specificity. Researchers report that CD8+ T cells had, on average, more expanded clones than CD4+.

Measured with immunoSEQ multiplex PCR; TCRdb has only the in-frame clones, and not every one. The sample includes 85,000 to 130,000 clones, 90% seen only once; the top ten take approximately 0.3%. The CDR3 is 15 residues long. The junction had 10 bases not matched to a gene; V was cut back by 7 bases and J by 7 bases. The germline V gene has CDR1 SNHLY and CDR2 FYNNEI. Turning to this clone: Its antigen remains unidentified.

The chain has TRBV2 and TRBJ2-1; 10 bases match TRBD1. Sample: CD4+ or CD8+ T cells sorted from blood, taken in a trial of the OX40 agonist ivuxolimab. This TCR was sampled from an adult with an advanced solid tumor such as melanoma, head and neck, liver or kidney cancer. CDR3 protein: CASMAGQGRLNEQFF. The DNA of the CDR3 is TGTGCCAGCATGGCGGGACAGGGGAGGTTGAATGAGCAGTTCTTC.